This TCR beta chain originates from a study of blood T cell repertoires in COVID-19. Study context: Cohort 3 donors were reported recovered after two negative PCRs, clearance, or symptom resolution.

Germline assignment: CDR1 SGHDT and CDR2 YYEEEE. The CDR3 loop spans 16 amino acids. V was shortened by 4 bases and J by 6 bases, with 22 bases between the two germline ends. This table comes from immunoSEQ multiplex PCR, and its TCRdb copy is limited to in-frame clones, with some not included. The sample holds 200,000 to 250,000 clones, around nine tenths seen once. This clonotype originated in a man aged 30 to 45 in a cohort exposed to, infected with or recovered from COVID-19 (not recorded which). Sequenced sample: PBMCs or T cells enriched from blood (not recorded which). The chain combines TRBV5-6 with TRBJ1-1; tentative D call: TRBD1 (5 bases). CDR3 residues: CASSTTANKGGAEAFF. CDR3 nucleotides: TGTGCCAGCAGCACGACAGCCAACAAAGGTGGGGCTGAAGCTTTCTTT.